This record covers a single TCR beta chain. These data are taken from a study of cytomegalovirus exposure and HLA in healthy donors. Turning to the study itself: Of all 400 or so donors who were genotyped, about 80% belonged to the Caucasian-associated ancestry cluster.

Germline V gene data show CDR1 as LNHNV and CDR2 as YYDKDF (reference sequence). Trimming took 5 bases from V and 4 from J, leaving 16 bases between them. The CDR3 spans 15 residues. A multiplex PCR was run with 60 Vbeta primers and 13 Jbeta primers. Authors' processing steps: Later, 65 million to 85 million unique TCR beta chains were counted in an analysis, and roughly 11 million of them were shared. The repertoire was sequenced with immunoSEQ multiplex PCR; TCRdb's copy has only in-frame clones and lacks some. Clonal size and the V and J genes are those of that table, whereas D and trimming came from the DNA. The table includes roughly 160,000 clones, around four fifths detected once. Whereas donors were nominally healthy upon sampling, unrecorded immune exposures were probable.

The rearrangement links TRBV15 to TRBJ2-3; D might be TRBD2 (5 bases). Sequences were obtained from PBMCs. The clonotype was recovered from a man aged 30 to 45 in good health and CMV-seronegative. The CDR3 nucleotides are TGTGCCACCAGCCCGCGGGTCTGGGCATCAGATACGCAGTATTTT. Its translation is CATSPRVWASDTQYF.